This TCR beta chain was recovered during a study of blood T cell repertoires in COVID-19. In the authors' workflow: The authors estimated nucleated cell counts from reference gene primer amplification. Only in-frame clones appear in the TCRdb table, and some are missing; sequencing was by immunoSEQ multiplex PCR. Clone size and the V and J calls come from that table; the DNA yielded D and trimming. The table shows about 100,000 clones, with 88% occurring only once. The germline CDR1 and CDR2 sequences are SGDLS and YYNGEE. The CDR3 extends over 15 amino acids. The V end was cut by 4 bases, the J end by 2 bases, with 15 bases between.

The sequenced sample was peripheral blood. The V gene is TRBV9, the J gene TRBJ1-1; D is possibly TRBD1 (6 bases). The receptor was isolated from an elderly man with acute or convalescent COVID-19. CDR3 nucleotide sequence: TGTGCCAGCAGCTTAGAACAGGGAATCAACACTGAAGCTTTCTTT. It specifies CASSLEQGINTEAFF.